Sequencing of this TCR gamma chain was carried out in a study of Vδ1+ human thymocytes. Findings and caveats of the study: Thymic TRG and TRD repertoires appeared highly polyclonal.

The CDR3 totals 15 residues. Germline CDR1 is EGSTGY and CDR2 is YDSYTSSV. Sequences come from RNA converted to cDNA by reverse transcription. Pooled V-gene forward primers with one constant-region reverse primer generated the CDR3 amplicons by multiplex PCR. TCRdb used CATT to re-call clones from the multiplex PCR reads. In the table there are some 22,000 gamma-chain clones, approximately 14% of which are singletons. With regard to this clone: Its antigen is not identified. At one end, the junction sequence differs from germline, possibly due to a read error.

The sequenced sample consisted of Vdelta1+ gamma-delta thymocytes from the thymus. Subset given: FACS-sorted CD3+ TCRalphabeta- TCRVdelta1+ TCRVdelta2- thymocytes. The rearrangement uses TRGV4 and TRGJP2. The clonotype originates from a child under two years old who had congenital heart surgery. CDR3 loop: CAAWDSRVRDWIKTF. The CDR3 coding sequence is TGTGCCGCCTGGGATTCTAGAGTCCGTGATTGGATCAAGACGTTT.